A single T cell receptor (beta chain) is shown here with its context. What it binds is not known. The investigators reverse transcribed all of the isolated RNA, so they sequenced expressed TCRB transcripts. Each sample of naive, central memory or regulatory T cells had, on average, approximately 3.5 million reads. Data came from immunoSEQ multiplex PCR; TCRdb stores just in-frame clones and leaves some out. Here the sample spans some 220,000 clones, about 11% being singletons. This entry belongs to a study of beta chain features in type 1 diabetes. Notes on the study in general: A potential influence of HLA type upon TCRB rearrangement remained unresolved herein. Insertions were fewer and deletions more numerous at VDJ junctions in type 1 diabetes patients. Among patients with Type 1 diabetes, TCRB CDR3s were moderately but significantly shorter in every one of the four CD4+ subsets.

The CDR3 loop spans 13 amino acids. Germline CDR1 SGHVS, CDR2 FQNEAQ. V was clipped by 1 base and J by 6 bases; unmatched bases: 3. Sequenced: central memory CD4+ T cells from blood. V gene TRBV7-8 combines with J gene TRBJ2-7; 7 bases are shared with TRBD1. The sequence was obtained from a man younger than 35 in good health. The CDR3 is CASSLVTGSEQYF. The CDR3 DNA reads TGTGCCAGCAGCTTAGTGACAGGGTCCGAGCAGTACTTC.